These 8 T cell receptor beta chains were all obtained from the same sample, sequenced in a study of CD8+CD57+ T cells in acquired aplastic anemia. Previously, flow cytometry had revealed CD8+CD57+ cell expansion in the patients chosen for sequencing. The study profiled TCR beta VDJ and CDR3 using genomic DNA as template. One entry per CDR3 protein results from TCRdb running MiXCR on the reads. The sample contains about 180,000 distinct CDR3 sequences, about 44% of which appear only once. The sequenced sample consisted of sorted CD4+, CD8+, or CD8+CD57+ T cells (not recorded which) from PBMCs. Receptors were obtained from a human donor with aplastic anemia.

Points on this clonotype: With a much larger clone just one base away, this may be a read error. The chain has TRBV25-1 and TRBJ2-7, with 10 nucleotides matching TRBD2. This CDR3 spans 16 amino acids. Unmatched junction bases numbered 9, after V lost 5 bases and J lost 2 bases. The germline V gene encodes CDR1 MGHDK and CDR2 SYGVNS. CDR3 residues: CASSYALSGGTYEQYF. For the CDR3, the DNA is TGTGCCAGCAGTTACGCCCTTAGCGGGGGGACCTACGAGCAGTACTTC.

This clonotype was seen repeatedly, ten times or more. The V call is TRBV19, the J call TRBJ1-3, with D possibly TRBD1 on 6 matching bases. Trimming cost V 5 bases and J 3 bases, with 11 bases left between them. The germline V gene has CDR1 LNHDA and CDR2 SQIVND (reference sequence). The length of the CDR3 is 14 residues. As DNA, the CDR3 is TGTGCCAGTAGTTCGACAGGAAATGGAAACACCATATATTTT. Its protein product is CASSSTGNGNTIYF.

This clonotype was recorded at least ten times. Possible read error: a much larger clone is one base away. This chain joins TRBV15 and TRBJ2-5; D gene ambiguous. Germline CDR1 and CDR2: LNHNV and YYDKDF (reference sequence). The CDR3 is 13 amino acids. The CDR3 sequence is CATGRDEKETQYF. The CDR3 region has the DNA TGTGCCACCGGCAGAGACGAAAAGGAGACCCAGTACTTC.

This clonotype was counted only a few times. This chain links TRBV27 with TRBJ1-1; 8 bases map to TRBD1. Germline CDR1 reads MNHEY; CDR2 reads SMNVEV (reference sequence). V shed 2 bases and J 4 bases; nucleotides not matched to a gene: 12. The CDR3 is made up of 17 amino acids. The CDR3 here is CASSLAPWTGIITEAFF. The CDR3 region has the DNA TGTGCCAGCAGTTTAGCCCCATGGACAGGGATCATCACTGAAGCTTTCTTT.

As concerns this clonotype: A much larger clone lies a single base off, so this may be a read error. The CDR3 here is CATSRQGPVGETQYF. In DNA form, the CDR3 reads TGTGCCACCTCGCGGCAGGGCCCCGTGGGAGAGACCCAGTACTTC. The gene calls are TRBV10-3 and TRBJ2-5; D possibly corresponds to TRBD1 (5 bases). The CDR3 length is 15 residues. V gave up 10 bases and J gave up 4 bases, with 22 bases separating them. The V gene's germline CDR1 is ENHRY and CDR2 SYGVKD.

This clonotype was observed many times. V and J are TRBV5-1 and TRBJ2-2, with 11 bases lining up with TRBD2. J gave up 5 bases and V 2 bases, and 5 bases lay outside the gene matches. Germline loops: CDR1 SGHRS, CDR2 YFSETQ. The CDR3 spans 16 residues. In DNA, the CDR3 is TGCGCCAGCAGCTTTACTAGCGGGGGTGATACCGGGGAGCTGTTTTTT. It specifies CASSFTSGGDTGELFF.

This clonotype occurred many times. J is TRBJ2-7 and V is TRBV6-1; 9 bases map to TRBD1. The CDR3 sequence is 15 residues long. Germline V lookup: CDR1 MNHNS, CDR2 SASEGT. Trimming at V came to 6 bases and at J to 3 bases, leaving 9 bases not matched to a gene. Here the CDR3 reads CASSPKQGAIYEQYF. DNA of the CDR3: TGTGCCAGCAGCCCTAAACAGGGGGCGATCTACGAGCAGTACTTC.

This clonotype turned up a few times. The CDR3 sequence is CASSLSALNTEAFF. Here the CDR3 DNA reads TGTGCCAGCAGCTTATCAGCGTTGAACACTGAAGCTTTCTTT. J is TRBJ1-1 and V is TRBV7-2, with D hard to call. V lost 2 bases and J lost 0, with 7 bases in between. Germline assignment: CDR1 SGHTA and CDR2 FQGNSA. CDR3 size: 14 residues.